Sequencing of this T cell receptor beta chain was carried out in a study of lymphopenia after photon versus proton radiotherapy. Study observations and caveats: Survival link was tested only in deceased patients; proton benefit remains a possibility. Under photons, naive T cells and diversity fell while effector/memory populations rose.

The germline V gene has CDR1 SGHTA and CDR2 FQGNSA. The V and J ends lost 7 bases and 6 bases respectively, with 13 bases between them. The CDR3 runs to 14 residues. Data came from immunoSEQ multiplex PCR; TCRdb stores just in-frame clones and leaves some out. Here the sample spans about 39,000 clones, around 90% being singletons. Note on this clone: Its antigen is currently unknown.

This chain uses TRBV7-2 with TRBJ1-6; D gene ambiguous. This specimen was peripheral blood, taken from a patient treated with photon-based radiotherapy. This TCR was recovered from a man in his fifties or sixties with cholangiocarcinoma. CDR3 sequence (DNA): TGTGCCAGCAACCCGACAAGGATTAATTCACCCCTCCACTTT. Translation gives CASNPTRINSPLHF.